The 4 T cell receptor beta chains given below trace back to one sample, sequenced in a study of blood T cell repertoires in COVID-19. Some clones are missing from TCRdb's copy, which holds only in-frame ones; the method was immunoSEQ multiplex PCR. This sample has 310,000 or so clones, with roughly 87% found just once. Specimen: peripheral blood. These receptors all come from a woman aged 45 to 65 who had recovered from COVID-19.

This chain connects TRBV4-3 to TRBJ2-7; D possibly corresponds to TRBD2 (5 bases). The CDR3 sequence is 12 residues long. Germline CDR1 and CDR2: LGHNA and YSLEER. Trimming removed 8 bases at V and 0 bases at J, with 8 bases between. The chain's CDR3 is CASGLSSYEQYF. Written as DNA, the CDR3 is TGCGCCAGCGGACTGAGCTCCTACGAGCAGTACTTC.

The rearrangement links TRBV12-3 or TRBV12-4 to TRBJ1-2; D is unclear. Trimming removed 8 bases from V and 8 bases from J, with 15 bases in between. This CDR3 spans 12 amino acids. As DNA, the CDR3 is TGTGCCAGCGGCACTAATGGTTACGGCTACACCTTC. Translated, it gives CASGTNGYGYTF.

The chain is built from TRBV6-2 or TRBV6-3 and TRBJ1-1, with unresolved D. Germline V gene sequence: CDR1 MNHEY, CDR2 SVGEGT. This CDR3 is 12 amino acids long. Trimming removed 0 bases at V and 7 bases at J, with 6 bases between. Here the CDR3 reads CASSYSTGEAFF. CDR3 in DNA: TGTGCCAGCAGTTACTCCACCGGTGAAGCTTTCTTT.

The chain links TRBV30 to TRBJ2-7; 7 bases match TRBD1. Germline-derived CDR1 and CDR2 are GTSNPN and SVGIG (reference sequence). The CDR3 totals 14 residues. The junction had 6 bases not matched to a gene; V was cut back by 3 bases and J by 1 base. CDR3 region: CAWSKPGQSYEQYF. For the CDR3, the DNA is TGTGCCTGGAGCAAACCGGGACAGTCCTACGAGCAGTACTTC.